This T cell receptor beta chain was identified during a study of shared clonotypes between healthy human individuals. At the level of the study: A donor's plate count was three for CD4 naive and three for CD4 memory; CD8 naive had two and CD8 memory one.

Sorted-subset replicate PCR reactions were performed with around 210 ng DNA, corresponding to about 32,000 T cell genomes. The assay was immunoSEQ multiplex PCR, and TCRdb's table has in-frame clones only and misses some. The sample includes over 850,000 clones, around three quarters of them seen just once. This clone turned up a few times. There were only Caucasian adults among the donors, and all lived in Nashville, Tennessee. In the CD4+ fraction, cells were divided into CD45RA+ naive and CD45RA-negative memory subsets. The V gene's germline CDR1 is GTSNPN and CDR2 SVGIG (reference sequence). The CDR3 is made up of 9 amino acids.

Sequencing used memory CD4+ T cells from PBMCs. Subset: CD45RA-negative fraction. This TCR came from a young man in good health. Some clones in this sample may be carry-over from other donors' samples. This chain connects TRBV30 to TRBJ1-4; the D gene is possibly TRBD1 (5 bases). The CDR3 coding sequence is TGTTCCACAGTAGGGGACCTGTTTTTT. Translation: CSTVGDLFF.